This TCR beta chain derives from a study of Ad26.COV2.S vaccination and SARS-CoV-2 variants. Study context: Intramuscularly, Ad26.COV2.S was given either once or twice, 56 days apart.

Treatment: 15 to 20 received Ad26.COV2.S at low or high dose, single or two shots; five or six received placebo; per-sample allocation not given. At day 63 after the first vaccine or placebo injection, samples were drawn. The shot given was an Ad26 vector that makes Wuhan-strain SARS-CoV-2 spike. This CDR3 region has 11 residues. Trimming pared 5 bases from V and 12 bases from J, leaving 12 bases between. The germline V gene encodes CDR1 SGHTS and CDR2 YDEGEE. Only in-frame clones appear in the TCRdb table, and some are missing; sequencing was by immunoSEQ multiplex PCR. Of about 500,000 clones listed, approximately 90% were seen once; the top ten hold approximately 1.7%.

This chain links TRBV5-8 with TRBJ2-1; D ambiguous. Source: peripheral blood, taken in a trial of Ad26.COV2.S vaccine versus placebo. This sequence was found in a person aged 18-65 years who received the Ad26.COV2.S COVID-19 vaccine or a placebo. The CDR3, as DNA: TGTGCCAGCAGGCAGTATCGAAGGCAGTTCTTC. Its protein is CASRQYRRQFF.